The 2 T cell receptor beta chains presented below share a single source sample, sequenced in a study of radiotherapy plus CTLA-4 blockade in lung cancer. Produced via immunoSEQ multiplex PCR; TCRdb's table is partial and in-frame only. The table includes more than 40,000 clones, 65% to 75% detected once. The starting material was peripheral blood, obtained from a patient treated with radiotherapy plus ipilimumab. The receptors here all came from a human donor with non-small cell lung cancer who had a partial response to radiotherapy plus ipilimumab.

This sequence joins TRBV2 and TRBJ1-3; D is ambiguous. The CDR3 covers 12 residues. V gave up 8 bases and J gave up 1 base, with 6 bases separating them. From germline, CDR1 is SNHLY and CDR2 FYNNEI. This CDR3 reads CASAESGNTIYF. In DNA, the CDR3 is TGTGCCAGCGCGGAGTCTGGAAACACCATATATTTT.

J is TRBJ2-7 and V is TRBV7-9, with D hard to call. The CDR3 spans 16 residues. Germline CDR1 and CDR2: SEHNR and FQNEAQ (reference sequence). V lost 4 bases and J 0 bases, leaving 16 bases between the germline ends. CDR3 protein: CASSSRLESSSYEQYF. CDR3 nucleotide sequence: TGTGCCAGCAGCTCTAGGTTGGAATCCAGCTCCTACGAGCAGTACTTC. Drawing the rest from reference TRBV7-9 and TRBJ2-7, the complete variable domain is DTGVSQNPRHKITKRGQNVTFRCDPISEHNRLYWYRQTLGQGPEFLTYFQNEAQLEKSRLLSDRFSAERPKGSFSTLEIQRTEQGDSAMYLCASSSRLESSSYEQYFGPGTRLTVT.